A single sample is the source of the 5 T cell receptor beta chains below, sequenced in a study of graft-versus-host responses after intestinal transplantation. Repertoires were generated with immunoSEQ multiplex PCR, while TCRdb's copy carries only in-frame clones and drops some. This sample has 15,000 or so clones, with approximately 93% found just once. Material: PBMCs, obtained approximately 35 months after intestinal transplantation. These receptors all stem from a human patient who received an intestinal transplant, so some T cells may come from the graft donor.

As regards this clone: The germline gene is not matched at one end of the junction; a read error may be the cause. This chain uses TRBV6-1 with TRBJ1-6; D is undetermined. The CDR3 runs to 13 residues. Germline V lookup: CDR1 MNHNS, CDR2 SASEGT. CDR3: CAISAARDSPLHF. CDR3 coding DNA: TGTGCCATCAGTGCGGCTAGGGATTCACCCCTCCACTTT.

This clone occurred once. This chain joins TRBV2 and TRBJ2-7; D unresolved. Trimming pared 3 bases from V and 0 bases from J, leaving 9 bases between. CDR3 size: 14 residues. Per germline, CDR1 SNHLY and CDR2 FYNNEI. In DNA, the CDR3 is TGTGCCAGCAGTGATGGGCGGAACTCCTACGAGCAGTACTTC. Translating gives CASSDGRNSYEQYF.

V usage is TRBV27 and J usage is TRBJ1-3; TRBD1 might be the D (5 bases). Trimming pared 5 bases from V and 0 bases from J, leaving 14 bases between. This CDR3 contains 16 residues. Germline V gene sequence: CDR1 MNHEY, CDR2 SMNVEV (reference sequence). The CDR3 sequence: CASSHTDRSSGNTIYF. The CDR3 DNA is TGTGCCAGCAGTCACACCGACAGATCCTCTGGAAACACCATATATTTT.

As DNA, the CDR3 is TGTGCCAGCAGTGACAGGGGGCTTGGTGAAGCTTTCTTT. Encoded protein: CASSDRGLGEAFF. The gene calls are TRBV6-1 and TRBJ1-1; 8 bases are shared with TRBD1. Unmatched junction bases numbered 4, after V lost 3 bases and J lost 7 bases. This CDR3 has 13 amino acids. Per the germline V gene, CDR1 is MNHNS and CDR2 is SASEGT.

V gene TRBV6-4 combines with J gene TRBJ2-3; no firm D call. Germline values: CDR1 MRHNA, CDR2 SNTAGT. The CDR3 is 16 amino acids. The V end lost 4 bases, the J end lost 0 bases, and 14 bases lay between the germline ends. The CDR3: CASSAGLARSTDTQYF. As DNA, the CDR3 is TGTGCCAGCAGTGCGGGTCTGGCGCGAAGCACAGATACGCAGTATTTT.